Presented here are 4 T cell receptor beta chains from one specimen sequenced in a study of T cells in Graves' hyperthyroidism and ophthalmopathy. Amplification of TCR beta CDR3 regions used RNA as the template. Carried out on the TCR CDR3, a first-round RT-PCR used the HTBI primer set. Each CDR3 protein is one row after TCRdb ran MiXCR on the multiplex PCR reads. The sample has hundreds of thousands of distinct CDR3 sequences, roughly 16% seen once. What was sequenced was blood. The receptors stem from a woman aged 25 to 39 with Graves' hyperthyroidism.

This clonotype was seen a few times. V gene TRBV25-1 combines with J gene TRBJ1-1; TRBD1 aligns across 8 bases. The V gene's germline CDR1 is MGHDK and CDR2 SYGVNS. V shed 6 bases and J 0 bases; nucleotides not matched to a gene: 9. The CDR3 consists of 16 residues. The CDR3 nucleotides are TGTGCCAGCAGGAGAGTCGGACAGGGCCTGAACACTGAAGCTTTCTTT. Translation gives CASRRVGQGLNTEAFF.

Ten or more counts support this clonotype. The V call is TRBV28, the J call TRBJ2-1, with TRBD1 as a possible D gene (6 bases). CDR1 is MDHEN and CDR2 is SYDVKM in the germline V gene. The CDR3 spans 15 residues. V lost 6 bases to trimming and J lost 9 bases, with 21 bases between them. The CDR3 DNA reads TGTGCCAGCAGCTCATTCCGGGACAAGCTAGGTGAGCAGTTCTTC. Protein: CASSSFRDKLGEQFF. Variable domain in full (rest from reference TRBV28 and TRBJ2-1): DVKVTQSSRYLVKRTGEKVFLECVQDMDHENMFWYRQDPGLGLRLIYFSYDVKMKEKGDIPEGYSVSREKKERFSLILESASTNQTSMYLCASSSFRDKLGEQFFGPGTRLTVL.

Ten or more counts support this clonotype. This chain uses TRBV28 with TRBJ2-7; either TRBD1 or TRBD2 may supply D (5 bases each). The CDR3 has 19 amino acids. The V and J ends lost 1 base and 1 base respectively, with 23 bases between them. Germline CDR1 and CDR2: MDHEN and SYDVKM. In DNA form, the CDR3 reads TGTGCCAGCAGTTTATTGGCCCTGGGGGTCGAGGACGGTTCCTACGAGCAGTACTTC. This encodes CASSLLALGVEDGSYEQYF.

V gene TRBV14 combines with J gene TRBJ2-5, with a possible D match to TRBD2 (5 bases). The CDR3 covers 16 residues. The germline V and J ends were trimmed by 1 base and 1 base, with 13 bases remaining between them. The germline CDR1 and CDR2 sequences are SGHDN and FVKESK. In DNA form, the CDR3 reads TGTGCCAGCAGCCAAGGACTGGAAAGCGGCCAAGAGACCCAGTACTTC. Protein product: CASSQGLESGQETQYF.